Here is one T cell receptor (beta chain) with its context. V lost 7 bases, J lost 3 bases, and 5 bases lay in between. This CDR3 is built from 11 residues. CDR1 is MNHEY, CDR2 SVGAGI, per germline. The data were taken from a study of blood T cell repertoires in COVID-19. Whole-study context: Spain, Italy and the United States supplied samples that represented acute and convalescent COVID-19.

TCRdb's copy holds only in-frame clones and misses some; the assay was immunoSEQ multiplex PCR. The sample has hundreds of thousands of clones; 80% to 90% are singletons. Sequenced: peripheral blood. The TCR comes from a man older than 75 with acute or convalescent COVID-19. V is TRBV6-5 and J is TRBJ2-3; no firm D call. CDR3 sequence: CASTYTDTQYF. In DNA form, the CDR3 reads TGTGCCAGCACCTATACAGATACGCAGTATTTT.